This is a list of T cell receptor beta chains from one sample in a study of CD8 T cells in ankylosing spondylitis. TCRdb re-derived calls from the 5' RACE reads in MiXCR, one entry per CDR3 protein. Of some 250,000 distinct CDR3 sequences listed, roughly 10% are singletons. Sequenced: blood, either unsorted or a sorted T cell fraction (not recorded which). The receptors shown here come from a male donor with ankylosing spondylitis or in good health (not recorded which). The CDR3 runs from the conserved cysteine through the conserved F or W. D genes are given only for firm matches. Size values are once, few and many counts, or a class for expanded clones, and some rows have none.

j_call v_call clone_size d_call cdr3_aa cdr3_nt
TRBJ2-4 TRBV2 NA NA CASSETLNIQYF TGTGCCAGCAGTGAAACGTTAAACATTCAGTACTTC
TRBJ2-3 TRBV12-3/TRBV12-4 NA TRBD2 CASSLAGGLGDTQYF TGTGCCAGCAGTTTGGCGGGGGGGCTCGGAGATACGCAGTATTTT
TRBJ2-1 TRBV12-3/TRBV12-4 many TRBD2 CASSFGAGVHNEQFF TGTGCCAGCAGTTTTGGTGCGGGAGTCCACAATGAGCAGTTCTTC
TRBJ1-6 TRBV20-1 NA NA CCARDRGLSSYNSPLHF TGCTGTGCTAGAGATCGGGGACTAAGCTCCTATAATTCACCCCTCCACTTT
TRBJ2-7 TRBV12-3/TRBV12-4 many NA CASSSRGEQYF TGTGCCAGCAGTTCAAGGGGCGAGCAGTACTTC
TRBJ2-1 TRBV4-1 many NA CASSQGGGNYNEQFF TGCGCCAGCAGCCAAGGAGGCGGTAACTACAATGAGCAGTTCTTC
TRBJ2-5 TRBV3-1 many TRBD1 CASSHSTGVQETQYF TGTGCCAGCAGCCACAGTACAGGGGTGCAAGAGACCCAGTACTTC
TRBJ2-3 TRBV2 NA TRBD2 CASRPGLAGRRDTQYF TGTGCCAGCAGGCCGGGACTAGCGGGCAGAAGAGATACGCAGTATTTT
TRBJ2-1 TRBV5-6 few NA CASNVGSGDEQFF TGTGCCAGCAACGTCGGGTCTGGAGATGAGCAGTTCTTC
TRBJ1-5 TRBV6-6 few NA CASSYPGHQPQHF TGTGCCAGCAGTTACCCAGGTCATCAGCCCCAGCATTTT
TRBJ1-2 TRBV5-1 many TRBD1 CASRSTTGGSSGYTF TGCGCCAGCAGGTCTACAACAGGGGGCTCGAGTGGCTACACCTTC
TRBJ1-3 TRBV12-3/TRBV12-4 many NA CASTGSGNTIYF TGTGCCAGCACGGGCTCCGGAAACACCATATATTTT
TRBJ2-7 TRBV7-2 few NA CASSPRTRRYEQYF TGTGCCAGCAGCCCACGGACACGCCGCTACGAGCAGTACTTC
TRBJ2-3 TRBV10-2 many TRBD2 CASYSGGVADTQYF TGCGCCAGCTATAGCGGGGGGGTTGCAGATACGCAGTATTTT
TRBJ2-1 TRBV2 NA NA CASSDRQNYNEQFF TGTGCCAGCAGTGACAGACAGAACTACAATGAGCAGTTCTTC
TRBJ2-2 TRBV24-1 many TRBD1 CATSDRGLAGELFF TGTGCCACTTCGGACAGGGGGCTGGCCGGGGAGCTGTTTTTT
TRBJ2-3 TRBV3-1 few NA CASSQDWRDRSQYF TGTGCCAGCAGCCAAGATTGGCGAGACCGATCCCAGTATTTT
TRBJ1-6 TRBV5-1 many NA CASSLGAVGNSPLHF TGCGCCAGCAGCTTGGGAGCAGTGGGAAATTCACCCCTCCACTTT
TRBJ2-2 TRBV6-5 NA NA CASSYSGTTNTGELFF TGTGCCAGCAGTTACTCCGGGACAACGAACACCGGGGAGCTGTTTTTT
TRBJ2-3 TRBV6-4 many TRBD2 CASSDRGGRDTQYF TGTGCCAGCAGTGACCGGGGGGGCCGAGATACGCAGTATTTT
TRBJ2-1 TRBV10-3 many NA CAISESTSSVGSYNEQFF TGTGCCATCAGTGAGTCGACGTCTAGCGTGGGCTCCTACAATGAGCAGTTCTTC
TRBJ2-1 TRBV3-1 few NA CASSPQPTTSSYNEQFF TGTGCCAGCAGCCCCCAGCCGACCACGAGCTCCTACAATGAGCAGTTCTTC
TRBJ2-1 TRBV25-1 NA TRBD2 CASSESGGGPYNEQFF TGTGCCAGCAGTGAATCCGGGGGAGGGCCATACAATGAGCAGTTCTTC
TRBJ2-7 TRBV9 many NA CASSVGQLDYEQYF TGTGCCAGCAGCGTAGGGCAGCTCGACTACGAGCAGTACTTC
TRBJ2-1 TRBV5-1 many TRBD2 CASRTSGPYNEQFF TGCGCCTCTCGGACTAGCGGACCTTACAATGAGCAGTTCTTC
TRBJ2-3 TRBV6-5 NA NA CASSYMGQEQYF TGTGCCAGCAGTTATATGGGCCAGGAGCAGTATTTT
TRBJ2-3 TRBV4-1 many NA CASSKGTLGDTQYF TGCGCCAGCTCCAAGGGAACCTTGGGAGATACGCAGTATTTT
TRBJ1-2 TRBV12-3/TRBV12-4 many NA CASSLGAARVDGYTF TGTGCCAGCAGTTTGGGGGCGGCGAGGGTTGATGGCTACACCTTC
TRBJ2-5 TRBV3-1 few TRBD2 CASSHSGGFQETQYF TGTGCCAGCAGCCATAGCGGGGGATTCCAAGAGACCCAGTACTTC
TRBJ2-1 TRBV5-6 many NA CASVSVGTNEQFF TGTGCCAGCGTAAGTGTTGGGACAAATGAGCAGTTCTTC
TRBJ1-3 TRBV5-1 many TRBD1 CASSWTGSSGNTIYF TGCGCCAGCAGCTGGACAGGTAGCTCTGGAAACACCATATATTTT
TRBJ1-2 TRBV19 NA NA CASSMEGYGYTF TGTGCCAGTAGTATGGAAGGGTATGGCTACACCTTC
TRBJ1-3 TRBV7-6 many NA CASSEGQRGNTIYF TGTGCCAGCAGCGAGGGCCAACGCGGAAACACCATATATTTT
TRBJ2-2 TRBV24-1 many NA CATSGVPVPTGELFF TGTGCCACCAGTGGGGTTCCAGTGCCCACCGGGGAGCTGTTTTTT
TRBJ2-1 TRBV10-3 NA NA CAISSGLLGTLGSEQFF TGTGCCATCAGCTCCGGGCTTCTGGGAACGCTCGGGAGTGAGCAGTTCTTC